The count of the clone carrying this TCR beta chain is one. This entry belongs to a study of shared clonotypes between healthy human individuals. Germline CDR1 and CDR2: SNHLY and FYNNEI. The junction had 10 bases not matched to a gene; V was cut back by 5 bases and J by 0 bases. CDR3 length equals 17 residues. Profiling relied on immunoSEQ multiplex PCR, and the TCRdb table lists in-frame clones only, not all of them. The table includes about 980,000 clones, less than 85% detected once. Input material: memory CD4+ T cells sorted from blood. Subset meaning: CD45RA-negative fraction. The sequence was obtained from a man in his late teens or twenties in good health. The chain couples TRBV2 to TRBJ2-3; 8 bases match TRBD2. The CDR3 loop is CASSRDSGTSSTDTQYF. The CDR3 bases are TGTGCCAGCAGTCGGGATAGCGGGACCTCGAGCACAGATACGCAGTATTTT.